Shown below are 5 T cell receptor beta chains from a single sample sequenced in a study of TIL therapy for anti-PD-1-resistant metastatic lung cancer. The immunoSEQ assay was v3. The protocol was immunoSEQ multiplex PCR, while the TCRdb copy is restricted to in-frame clones and leaves out a portion. This sample has about 43,000 clones, with 70% to 80% found just once. Sample time point: pre-treatment sample, taken before nivolumab and TIL therapy. Specimen: blood, collected at baseline. The receptors were gathered from a man between 70 and 80 years old with non-small cell lung cancer.

The genes are TRBV7-2 and TRBJ2-5, with D unresolved. The CDR3 has 13 amino acids. Germline lookup yields CDR1 SGHTA and CDR2 FQGNSA. V lost 3 bases, J lost 4 bases, and 9 bases lay in between. The CDR3 DNA reads as TGTGCCAGCAGCTTGTGGAGTTCAGAGACCCAGTACTTC. This translates into CASSLWSSETQYF. Full variable domain (missing parts from reference TRBV7-2 and TRBJ2-5): GAGVSQSPSNKVTEKGKDVELRCDPISGHTALYWYRQSLGQGLEFLIYFQGNSAPDKSGLPSDRFSAERTGGSVSTLTIQRTQQEDSAVYLCASSLWSSETQYFGPGTRLLVL.

This clone was counted once. The V and J genes are TRBV28 and TRBJ2-7; D assignment may be TRBD1 or TRBD2 (6 bases each). Germline V gene data show CDR1 as MDHEN and CDR2 as SYDVKM. CDR3 size: 15 residues. V lost 6 bases, J lost 4 bases, and 19 bases lay in between. The CDR3 is CASSPRGGGGYEQYF. CDR3 bases: TGTGCCAGCAGCCCGCGGGGTGGAGGGGGGTACGAGCAGTACTTC.

J is TRBJ2-3 and V is TRBV5-8; D is unclear. Germline V gene lookup returns CDR1 SGHTS and CDR2 YDEGEE. This CDR3 is 15 amino acids long. V shed 1 base and J shed 0 bases, with 9 bases lying between them. For the CDR3, the DNA is TGTGCCAGCAGCTTGCGGGCGGCTAGCACAGATACGCAGTATTTT. It yields the protein CASSLRAASTDTQYF.

The genes are TRBV5-1 and TRBJ2-1, with D possibly matching TRBD2 (5 bases). V was pared by 4 bases and J by 2 bases, with 13 bases between. The length of the CDR3 is 15 residues. The germline V gene encodes CDR1 SGHRS and CDR2 YFSETQ. CDR3 nucleotide sequence: TGCGCCAGCAGCCCGGGGTATACTCCCTACAATGAGCAGTTCTTC. Translated: CASSPGYTPYNEQFF.

This clone was seen more than once but under ten times. The chain carries TRBV18 and TRBJ1-1, with no clear D. V lost 2 bases to trimming and J lost 0 bases, with 7 bases between them. Germline CDR1 KGHSH, CDR2 LQKENI. The CDR3 has 14 residues. The CDR3 region is CASSPRFMNTEAFF. For the CDR3, the DNA is TGTGCCAGCTCACCAAGATTTATGAACACTGAAGCTTTCTTT.